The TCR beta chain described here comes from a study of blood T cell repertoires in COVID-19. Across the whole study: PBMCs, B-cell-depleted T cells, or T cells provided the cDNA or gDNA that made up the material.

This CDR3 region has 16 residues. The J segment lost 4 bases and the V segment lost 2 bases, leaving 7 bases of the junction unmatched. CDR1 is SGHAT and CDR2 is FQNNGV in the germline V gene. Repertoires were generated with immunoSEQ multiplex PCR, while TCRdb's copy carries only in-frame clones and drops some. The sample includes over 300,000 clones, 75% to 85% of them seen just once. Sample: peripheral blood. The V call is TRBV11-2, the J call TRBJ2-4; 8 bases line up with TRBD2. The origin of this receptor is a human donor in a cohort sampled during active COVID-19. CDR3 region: CASSLRVGGGKNIQYF. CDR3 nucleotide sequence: TGTGCCAGCAGCTTACGGGTGGGCGGGGGGAAAAACATTCAGTACTTC.